A single sample is the source of the 18 T cell receptor beta chains below, sequenced in a study of response to subunit inactivated influenza vaccine. Via MiXCR, TCRdb re-called the RT-PCR reads, giving one row per CDR3 protein. The table lists about 620,000 distinct CDR3 sequences, over 9% of them singletons, with 8% to 13% in the top ten. These same data were also listed under a study on T cells expressing NK-cell markers. That paper adds: In generating TCR beta cDNA, 5'RACE template switching with UMIs was used.

Source: PBMCs from blood, taken on the day of vaccination. These receptors originate from a man in his fifties or sixties who received an inactivated influenza vaccine.

This clonotype turned up a few times. J is TRBJ2-1 and V is TRBV20-1; 8 nucleotides align to TRBD2. The CDR3 sequence is 14 residues long. Trimming at V came to 6 bases and at J to 9 bases, leaving 13 bases not matched to a gene. Germline V gives CDR1 DFQATT, CDR2 SNEGSKA (reference sequence). Written as DNA, the CDR3 is TGCAGTGCCCAACTTCCGGGAGGGCCTGGTGAGCAGTTCTTC. It translates to CSAQLPGGPGEQFF.

The V call is TRBV6-2 or TRBV6-3, the J call TRBJ2-3, with unresolved D. CDR1 and CDR2 from the germline V gene are MNHEY and SVGEGT. Between the trimmed V and J ends, which lost 5 bases and 4 bases, there was a span of 7 bases. This CDR3 comprises 12 residues. CDR3 DNA: TGTGCCAGCAGTCAAATTGCAGATACGCAGTATTTT. Residues: CASSQIADTQYF.

The V gene is TRBV7-2, the J gene TRBJ2-3; 12 bases are a match to TRBD2. The ends lost 5 bases at V and 6 bases at J; junction bases unmatched: 9. Per the germline V gene, CDR1 is SGHTA and CDR2 is FQGNSA. The CDR3 contains 16 residues. CDR3 sequence: CASSPILAGGSDTQYF. Written as DNA, the CDR3 is TGTGCCAGCAGCCCGATCCTAGCGGGAGGGTCCGATACGCAGTATTTT.

In its sample, this clonotype was seen a few times. The chain links TRBV6-6 to TRBJ2-1; TRBD1 matches 9 bases. The CDR3 is made up of 21 amino acids. The V and J ends lost 2 bases and 0 bases, in that order; junction bases with no gene match: 17. Germline CDR1 and CDR2: MNHNY and SVGAGI (reference sequence). The CDR3 DNA is TGTGCCAGCAGTTACCCCCCCCCGGGACAGGGAGCCGGGAGCTCCTACAATGAGCAGTTCTTC. It is translated as CASSYPPPGQGAGSSYNEQFF.

The J gene is TRBJ2-7, the V gene TRBV3-1; D is perhaps TRBD1 or TRBD2 (5 bases each). The germline CDR1 and CDR2 sequences are LGHDT and YNNKEL (reference sequence). Trimming took 6 bases from V and 1 from J, leaving 16 bases between them. This CDR3 has 15 amino acids. The CDR3 reads CASSPLLGASYEQYF. DNA of the CDR3: TGTGCCAGCAGTCCCTTACTAGGGGCTTCCTACGAGCAGTACTTC.

This clonotype was detected only a few times. This chain links TRBV11-1 with TRBJ2-2, with 9 bases that match TRBD1. The length of the CDR3 is 17 residues. The V segment lost 5 bases and the J segment 0 bases; nucleotides outside the gene matches: 7. Germline loops: CDR1 SGHAT, CDR2 FQDESV (reference sequence). CDR3 loop: CASSPPTGGTNTGELFF. For the CDR3, the DNA is TGTGCCAGCAGCCCCCCGACAGGGGGTACGAACACCGGGGAGCTGTTTTTT.

This clonotype was detected only a few times. This sequence joins TRBV20-1 and TRBJ2-7; TRBD2 matches at 9 bases. The CDR3 extends over 12 amino acids. CDR1 and CDR2 (germline): DFQATT, SNEGSKA (reference sequence). V lost 0 bases to trimming and J lost 9 bases; unmatched junction nucleotides: 3. This chain's CDR3 is CSARDGTSPQYF. The CDR3 nucleotides read TGCAGTGCTAGAGATGGGACTAGCCCGCAGTACTTC.

The V and J genes are TRBV5-1 and TRBJ1-2; D is possibly TRBD1 (5 bases). Germline assignment: CDR1 SGHRS and CDR2 YFSETQ. This CDR3 is 13 amino acids long. Trimming cost V 2 bases and J 6 bases, with 11 bases left between them. For the CDR3, the DNA is TGCGCCAGCAGCTTAGGTAGGGACCATGGCTACACCTTC. Amino acid sequence: CASSLGRDHGYTF.

V and J are TRBV20-1 and TRBJ2-5; a possible D gene is TRBD2 (5 bases). V lost 6 bases and J 5 bases, leaving 16 bases between the germline ends. The CDR3 has 13 residues. Germline-derived CDR1 and CDR2 are DFQATT and SNEGSKA (reference sequence). Here the CDR3 reads CSAVSGRGETQYF. CDR3 DNA sequence: TGCAGTGCAGTCAGTGGGCGAGGGGAGACCCAGTACTTC.

This clonotype was detected only a few times. The CDR3 region is CASRRTGLDNEQFF. CDR3 sequence (DNA): TGTGCCAGCAGGCGGACAGGCCTCGACAATGAGCAGTTCTTC. This sequence joins TRBV5-8 and TRBJ2-1, with TRBD1 identical over 7 bases. Germline CDR1 reads SGHTS; CDR2 reads YDEGEE. Trimming cost V 5 bases and J 5 bases; bases outside gene matches: 7. The CDR3 length is 14 residues.

The chain couples TRBV12-3 or TRBV12-4 to TRBJ2-5; the D gene is possibly TRBD2 (6 bases). Trimming cost V 5 bases and J 5 bases, with 15 bases left between them. This CDR3 comprises 14 residues. The CDR3 loop is CASSVGGRYETQYF. CDR3 in DNA: TGTGCCAGCAGTGTGGGGGGAAGGTACGAGACCCAGTACTTC.

This clonotype was picked up many times. Mismatch with germline at one junction end may stem from a read error. The rearrangement uses TRBV12-3 or TRBV12-4 and TRBJ2-1, with D perhaps assigned TRBD1 or TRBD2 (6 bases each). The CDR3 covers 11 residues. This CDR3 reads CASSTGGPVLF. In DNA form, the CDR3 reads TGTGCCAGCAGTACCGGGGGCCCCGTTCTCTTC.

This clonotype was counted only a few times. This chain connects TRBV18 to TRBJ2-3; unclear D gene. Germline V gene sequence: CDR1 KGHSH, CDR2 LQKENI. This CDR3 is 16 amino acids long. Trimming took 4 bases from V and 0 from J, leaving 14 bases between them. The CDR3 nucleotides are TGTGCCAGCTCACGAGAGACATCCTCTAGCACAGATACGCAGTATTTT. It codes for CASSRETSSSTDTQYF.

The chain carries TRBV28 and TRBJ2-1; D is undetermined. The CDR3 is 17 amino acids. The V end lost 6 bases, the J end lost 0 bases, and 18 bases lay between the germline ends. Germline V CDR1 and CDR2: MDHEN, SYDVKM. Here the CDR3 reads CASSEPPTRSSYNEQFF. The CDR3 region has the DNA TGTGCCAGCAGCGAGCCTCCAACCAGGAGCTCCTACAATGAGCAGTTCTTC.

At least ten counts were recorded for this clonotype. The chain links TRBV9 to TRBJ2-1; a possible D gene is TRBD2 (6 bases). The germline V and J ends were trimmed by 0 bases and 7 bases, with 17 bases remaining between them. This CDR3 spans 16 amino acids. From germline, CDR1 is SGDLS and CDR2 YYNGEE. CDR3 in amino acids: CASSVAAASEVNEQFF. As DNA, the CDR3 is TGTGCCAGCAGCGTAGCCGCGGCTAGCGAAGTGAATGAGCAGTTCTTC.

This chain joins TRBV29-1 and TRBJ2-1, with D unclear. The CDR3 covers 12 residues. V lost 7 bases, J lost 5 bases, and 12 bases lay in between. CDR1 and CDR2 from the germline V gene are SQVTM and ANQGSEA. CDR3 loop: CSAEYKNNEQFF. Here the CDR3 DNA reads TGCAGCGCGGAATATAAGAACAATGAGCAGTTCTTC.

At least ten counts were recorded for this clonotype. The chain is built from TRBV4-2 and TRBJ1-4, with 9 bases matching TRBD1. The CDR3 is 15 residues long. CDR1 and CDR2 from the germline V gene are LGHNA and YNFKEQ. With V trimmed by 6 bases and J by 5 bases, 7 bases remained unmatched. This chain's CDR3 is CASSGAGTGNEKLFF. The CDR3 DNA follows: TGTGCCAGCAGTGGGGCCGGGACAGGGAATGAAAAACTGTTTTTT.

J is TRBJ1-2 and V is TRBV12-3 or TRBV12-4; D is uncertain. This CDR3 comprises 11 residues. V lost 5 bases and J 4 bases, leaving 5 bases between the germline ends. The CDR3 sequence: CASSNTYGYTF. The CDR3 nucleotides read TGTGCCAGCAGTAATACCTATGGCTACACCTTC.